This TCR beta chain was recorded in a study of CD8 T cells in ankylosing spondylitis. The CDR3 contains 19 residues. Making the TCR beta libraries involved quantitative 5'-RACE with molecular barcodes. TCRdb re-analysed the 5' RACE reads in MiXCR, keeping a single row per CDR3 protein. The sample lists roughly 250,000 distinct CDR3 sequences, roughly 8.6% occurring once. General observations from the study: Disease-linked clones reportedly showed significant enrichment in matched ankylosing spondylitis synovial fluid. There was a TCR beta motif, made of several highly homologous variants, that appeared characteristic of ankylosing spondylitis blood. There were earlier reports of some motif variants in reactive arthritis synovial fluid and blood.

On this clonotype itself: Its antigen is undetermined.

The V gene is TRBV21-1, the J gene TRBJ2-1; whether TRBD1, the table's D call, matches the DNA was not checked. TRBV21-1 is deemed a pseudogene. The TCR originated in a male donor with ankylosing spondylitis or in good health (not recorded which). Sequencing was carried out using blood, either unsorted or a sorted T cell fraction (not recorded which). In nucleotides, the CDR3 is TGTGCCAGCAGCGCCGGGACAGATCTACCCTTGACCTCCTACAATGAGCAGTTCTTC. Its translation: CASSAGTDLPLTSYNEQFF.